This T cell receptor beta chain was profiled in a study of shared clonotypes between healthy human individuals. The table came from immunoSEQ multiplex PCR; TCRdb's copy has only in-frame clones and leaves some out. The top ten clones hold over 1% of a sample with over a million clones, roughly 96% of them seen once. This clone has only one observation. V was clipped by 1 base and J by 4 bases; unmatched bases: 2. Germline V gives CDR1 MGHRA, CDR2 YSYEKL. This CDR3 contains 15 residues. Sequenced sample: naive CD4+ T cells sorted from blood. Subset meaning: CD45RA+ positively selected. The sequence was obtained from a man younger than 40 in good health. The genes are TRBV4-1 and TRBJ2-2, with 8 positions matching TRBD2. The CDR3 loop is CASSQGLARTGELFF. The CDR3 DNA reads as TGCGCCAGCAGCCAAGGACTAGCGCGCACCGGGGAGCTGTTTTTT.